The 22 T cell receptor beta chains in this list originate from one sample, sequenced in a study of early T cells in non-severe SARS-CoV-2 infection. One entry per CDR3 protein, called by TCRdb with MiXCR from the 5' RACE reads. The sample lists about 30,000 distinct CDR3 sequences, roughly 5.2% seen once, with 3.5% to 4% in the top ten. The specimen sequenced was whole blood. The origin of the receptors is an adult who was a healthcare worker with PCR-confirmed SARS-CoV-2 infection or an uninfected control (not recorded which).

This clonotype came up many times. The genes are TRBV5-1 and TRBJ2-7; 7 nucleotides line up with TRBD2. Trimming cost V 0 bases and J 4 bases; bases outside gene matches: 7. The CDR3 runs to 15 residues. Germline CDR1 reads SGHRS; CDR2 reads YFSETQ. The CDR3: CASSLVASGKYEQYF. CDR3 DNA sequence: TGCGCCAGCAGCTTGGTCGCTAGCGGCAAATACGAGCAGTACTTC. The full variable domain, its missing parts supplied by reference TRBV5-1 and TRBJ2-7, is KAGVTQTPRYLIKTRGQQVTLSCSPISGHRSVSWYQQTPGQGLQFLFEYFSETQRNKGNFPGRFSGRQFSNSRSEMNVSTLELGDSALYLCASSLVASGKYEQYFGPGTRLTVT.

In its sample, this clonotype was seen many times. The chain links TRBV7-9 to TRBJ1-1; D is unclear. Germline V gives CDR1 SEHNR, CDR2 FQNEAQ (reference sequence). V shed 6 bases and J shed 4 bases, with 15 bases lying between them. This CDR3 spans 14 amino acids. For the CDR3, the DNA is TGTGCCAGCAGTTACGGGGAGGCGAGCACTGAAGCTTTCTTT. Protein product: CASSYGEASTEAFF.

The V call is TRBV10-3, the J call TRBJ1-1; D gene ambiguous. V lost 5 bases and J lost 3, with 13 bases in between. The germline V gene has CDR1 ENHRY and CDR2 SYGVKD. This CDR3 spans 14 amino acids. The CDR3 region has the DNA TGTGCCATCAGTTCCCACGGGCAGGACACTGAAGCTTTCTTT. Its protein product is CAISSHGQDTEAFF.

This clonotype was recorded at least ten times. The chain links TRBV7-2 to TRBJ1-6; D not resolved. Germline loops: CDR1 SGHTA, CDR2 FQGNSA. The CDR3 spans 14 residues. V lost 1 base and J lost 7, with 8 bases in between. This CDR3 reads CASSLDYRNSPLHF. DNA for the CDR3: TGTGCCAGCAGCTTAGACTACAGAAATTCACCCCTCCACTTT.

This clonotype was recorded many times. The V and J genes are TRBV5-1 and TRBJ2-3; D gene unclear. CDR3 length: 12 residues. Between the trimmed V and J ends, which lost 5 bases and 12 bases, there was a span of 16 bases. The V gene's germline CDR1 is SGHRS and CDR2 YFSETQ. Written as DNA, the CDR3 is TGCGCCAGCAGTTCGGACCGATCGGTTCAGTATTTT. As protein: CASSSDRSVQYF.

This clonotype was detected a few times. This rearrangement joins TRBV2 to TRBJ2-3, with 10 positions matching TRBD2. Germline lookup yields CDR1 SNHLY and CDR2 FYNNEI. This CDR3 spans 12 amino acids. J lost 5 bases, V lost 11 bases, and 4 bases had no gene match. The CDR3: CACRLAGDTQYF. CDR3 sequence (DNA): TGTGCCTGCCGACTAGCGGGAGATACGCAGTATTTT.

This clonotype occurred a few times. The chain couples TRBV20-1 to TRBJ2-3; D possibly corresponds to TRBD2 (5 bases). CDR3 length: 18 amino acids. Trimming cost V 1 base and J 6 bases, with 26 bases left between them. Germline assignment: CDR1 DFQATT and CDR2 SNEGSKA (reference sequence). The CDR3 sequence: CSARVSSYNKRSRDTQYF. CDR3 sequence (DNA): TGCAGTGCTAGAGTTTCTAGCTACAACAAACGATCAAGGGATACGCAGTATTTT.

This clonotype was observed at least ten times. The CDR3 spells CASSDRTTTDTQYF. In DNA, the CDR3 is TGTGCCAGCAGTGACAGGACAACGACAGATACGCAGTATTTT. The rearrangement uses TRBV25-1 and TRBJ2-3, with D tentatively TRBD1 (5 bases). This CDR3 spans 14 amino acids. Germline CDR1 MGHDK, CDR2 SYGVNS. V lost 3 bases, J lost 3 bases, and 10 bases lay in between.

The rearrangement joins TRBV15 to TRBJ2-3; 12 nucleotides match TRBD2. The V gene's germline CDR1 is LNHNV and CDR2 YYDKDF (reference sequence). V shed 6 bases and J 2 bases; nucleotides not matched to a gene: 6. The CDR3 runs 16 residues. In DNA form, the CDR3 reads TGTGCCACCAGTCTACGACTAGCGGGAGCCACAGATACGCAGTATTTT. Its protein is CATSLRLAGATDTQYF.

This clonotype was seen at least ten times. The rearrangement uses TRBV10-1 and TRBJ2-5; 8 positions agree with TRBD2. V trimming: 6 bases; J trimming: 4 bases; junction bases outside the gene matches: 10. Germline assignment: CDR1 WNHNN and CDR2 SYGVQD (reference sequence). The length of the CDR3 is 15 residues. CDR3 sequence (DNA): TGCGCCAGCAGAGAACTAGCGGCCCTGTCAGAGACCCAGTACTTC. This sequence encodes CASRELAALSETQYF.

The sample holds many counts of this clonotype. The chain links TRBV12-3 or TRBV12-4 to TRBJ1-4, with D uncertain. The CDR3 contains 11 residues. Between the trimmed V and J ends, which lost 2 bases and 8 bases, there was a span of 3 bases. CDR3 in DNA: TGTGCCAGCAGTTTATGGGAAAAACTGTTTTTT. It encodes CASSLWEKLFF.

This clonotype was recorded many times. The chain's CDR3 is CASSARDPREQFF. For the CDR3, the DNA is TGTGCCAGCAGCGCGCGGGACCCTAGGGAGCAGTTCTTC. The chain couples TRBV7-2 to TRBJ2-1, with TRBD2 as a possible D gene (6 bases). V lost 5 bases, J lost 10 bases, and 15 bases lay in between. The CDR3 is made up of 13 amino acids. Germline V lookup: CDR1 SGHTA, CDR2 FQGNSA.

This clonotype was observed at least ten times. The chain uses TRBV28 and TRBJ1-1; 8 positions match TRBD1. J was trimmed by 0 bases and V by 1 base; bases with no gene match: 4. CDR1 is MDHEN and CDR2 is SYDVKM in the germline V gene. There are 16 residues in the CDR3. CDR3 in amino acids: CASSLLGGQVNTEAFF. As DNA, the CDR3 is TGTGCCAGCAGTTTATTGGGGGGACAGGTGAACACTGAAGCTTTCTTT.

This chain joins TRBV6-4 and TRBJ2-3; D not resolved. The germline V gene encodes CDR1 MRHNA and CDR2 SNTAGT. CDR3 length: 14 residues. Trimming removed 0 bases from V and 3 bases from J, with 7 bases in between. The CDR3 loop is CASSDSSETDTQYF. CDR3 sequence (DNA): TGTGCCAGCAGTGACTCCAGCGAAACAGATACGCAGTATTTT.

With regard to this clonotype: This clone may be a read error of a much larger clone one base away. V usage is TRBV2 and J usage is TRBJ2-1, with TRBD2 as a possible D gene (6 bases). The CDR3 totals 14 residues. The germline V gene has CDR1 SNHLY and CDR2 FYNNEI. The CDR3 bases are TGTGCCAGCAGTGATCGACTAGGCTACAATAAGCAGTTCTTC. Its protein is CASSDRLGYNKQFF.

By share of the sample, this clonotype is medium-sized. V usage is TRBV11-2 and J usage is TRBJ2-1, with 11 positions matching TRBD2. The J segment lost 9 bases and the V segment lost 3 bases, leaving 19 bases of the junction unmatched. Per germline, CDR1 SGHAT and CDR2 FQNNGV. CDR3 length: 19 amino acids. CDR3 DNA: TGTGCCAGCAGCTTCTCCGGGACTAGCGGTTTTGGCGATCGGAGTGAGCAGTTCTTC. Amino acids: CASSFSGTSGFGDRSEQFF.

This rearrangement joins TRBV5-4 to TRBJ2-2, with D unresolved. From germline, CDR1 is SGHNT and CDR2 YYREEE (reference sequence). The CDR3 extends over 14 amino acids. The V and J ends lost 1 base and 4 bases respectively, with 8 bases between them. The CDR3 DNA reads TGTGCCAGCAGCTTGTGGGGTCTCACCGGGGAGCTGTTTTTT. Its translation is CASSLWGLTGELFF.

This clonotype occurred a few times. CDR3 bases: TGTGCCAGCAGCCAATCCGCACAGGGGCACACTGAAGCTTTCTTT. Protein sequence: CASSQSAQGHTEAFF. V is TRBV16 and J is TRBJ1-1, with 7 nucleotides matching TRBD1. There are 15 residues in the CDR3. Losses at the gene ends were 0 bases for V and 3 bases for J; bases not matched to a gene: 4. Germline lookup yields CDR1 KGHSY and CDR2 FQNENV.

This clonotype was picked up a small number of times. The chain joins TRBV5-6 to TRBJ1-4; the D gene is possibly TRBD1 (6 bases). Looked up from germline, CDR1 is SGHDT and CDR2 is YYEEEE. The CDR3 spans 15 residues. With 4 bases removed from V and 5 bases from J, the gap between germline ends came to 15 bases. This CDR3 reads CASSPRTAGNEKLFF. CDR3 nucleotides: TGTGCCAGCAGCCCCCGGACAGCGGGAAATGAAAAACTGTTTTTT.

This clonotype was detected a few times. The chain couples TRBV6-5 to TRBJ1-1, with TRBD1 matching 7 bases. Looked up from germline, CDR1 is MNHEY and CDR2 is SVGAGI. Germline trimming cut 7 bases from V and 0 bases from J; bases unmatched to any gene: 2. The CDR3 sequence is 13 residues long. The DNA of the CDR3 is TGTGCCAGCAACAGGGGTCTGAACACTGAAGCTTTCTTT. Its protein is CASNRGLNTEAFF.

This clonotype was detected only a few times. V and J are TRBV2 and TRBJ1-6, with D possibly matching TRBD1 (6 bases). CDR1 and CDR2 (germline): SNHLY, FYNNEI. The length of the CDR3 is 14 residues. V lost 8 bases and J lost 5, with 13 bases in between. CDR3 in DNA: TGTGCCAGCGGCCGAGGGGGTAATAATTCACCCCTCCACTTT. This translates into CASGRGGNNSPLHF. The variable domain in full, with the rest retrieved from reference TRBV2 and TRBJ1-6, is EPEVTQTPSHQVTQMGQEVILRCVPISNHLYFYWYRQILGQKVEFLVSFYNNEISEKSEIFDDQFSVERPDGSNFTLKIRSTKLEDSAMYFCASGRGGNNSPLHFGNGTRLTVT.

CDR3 sequence (DNA): TGTGCCAGCAGTTTCAACAGTAGGAACACTGAAGCTTTCTTT. Protein product: CASSFNSRNTEAFF. The chain combines TRBV12-3 or TRBV12-4 with TRBJ1-1, with unresolved D. This CDR3 is 14 amino acids long. V lost 3 bases and J 1 base, leaving 9 bases between the germline ends.